One sample yielded the 9 T cell receptor beta chains listed below, sequenced in a study of control samples from healthy donors and cancer patients. The assay was immunoSEQ multiplex PCR, and TCRdb's table has in-frame clones only and misses some. The sample lists some 45,000 clones; roughly 83% were seen once. Material: blood. The receptors derive from a man in his sixties in good health.

J is TRBJ2-5 and V is TRBV5-1; D is ambiguous. The CDR3 runs 13 residues. Germline CDR1 is SGHRS and CDR2 is YFSETQ. Trimming left V 0 bases short and J 5 bases short, with 8 bases between. The CDR3 DNA follows: TGCGCCAGCAGCTTGGCCTTCCAGGAGACCCAGTACTTC. Translated, it gives CASSLAFQETQYF.

This clone is a singleton in its sample. This sequence joins TRBV5-4 and TRBJ1-1; D is perhaps TRBD1 (5 bases). Trimming pared 6 bases from V and 3 bases from J, leaving 18 bases between. The CDR3 length is 15 residues. Germline CDR1 and CDR2: SGHNT and YYREEE (reference sequence). The CDR3 reads CASTRGGGVDTEAFF. CDR3 bases: TGTGCCAGCACCCGGGGCGGCGGAGTCGACACTGAAGCTTTCTTT.

This clone was counted a single time. The J gene is TRBJ2-2, the V gene TRBV9; possibly TRBD2 for D (6 bases). Trimming removed 6 bases from V and 7 bases from J, with 19 bases in between. There are 15 residues in the CDR3. CDR1 and CDR2 from the germline V gene are SGDLS and YYNGEE. CDR3 residues: CASTQGLSGHGELFF. CDR3 bases: TGTGCCAGCACCCAGGGACTGTCGGGTCACGGGGAGCTGTTTTTT.

The chain is built from TRBV30 and TRBJ1-5; weak D call: TRBD1 (6 bases). Germline CDR1 and CDR2: GTSNPN and SVGIG (reference sequence). V was cut by 5 bases and J by 7 bases, with 15 bases left in between. This CDR3 has 13 amino acids. The CDR3 DNA reads as TGTGCCTGGTCGGTAACAGGGAGACAGCCCCAGCATTTT. Translated: CAWSVTGRQPQHF.

This chain links TRBV7-8 with TRBJ2-6; no clear D gene. In germline, CDR1 is SGHVS, CDR2 FQNEAQ. V was shortened by 2 bases and J by 0 bases, with 11 bases between the two germline ends. This CDR3 has 17 residues. CDR3: CASSLTPGPSGANVLTF. CDR3 DNA sequence: TGTGCCAGCAGCTTAACGCCTGGGCCCTCTGGGGCCAACGTCCTGACTTTC.

The count of this clone is one. DNA of the CDR3: TGTGCCAGCAGCTTAAGGGGAGGGACTAATAGCCCAAGGGAGACCCAGTACTTC. This codes for CASSLRGGTNSPRETQYF. V gene TRBV7-2 combines with J gene TRBJ2-5, with TRBD2 matching 7 bases. The ends lost 2 bases at V and 5 bases at J; junction bases unmatched: 17. The CDR3 contains 18 residues. Germline V gives CDR1 SGHTA, CDR2 FQGNSA.

The CDR3 is CSVEGDPTGGNGYTF. CDR3 DNA sequence: TGCAGCGTTGAAGGGGACCCGACTGGGGGGAATGGCTACACCTTC. The V call is TRBV29-1, the J call TRBJ1-2, with D tentatively TRBD1 (5 bases). In germline, CDR1 is SQVTM, CDR2 ANQGSEA. Trimming stripped 1 base from V and 6 bases from J, with 18 bases between. The CDR3 totals 15 residues.

The rearrangement links TRBV5-1 to TRBJ2-5; D tentatively fits TRBD1 or TRBD2 (7 bases each). Germline assignment: CDR1 SGHRS and CDR2 YFSETQ. The V end lost 3 bases, the J end lost 4 bases, and 13 bases lay between the germline ends. The CDR3 runs to 14 residues. The CDR3 coding sequence is TGCGCCAGCAGCTCAGGCAGGGGGGGAGAGACCCAGTACTTC. Protein: CASSSGRGGETQYF.

This clone has just one count. CDR3 region: CASSEGGTYEQYF. The CDR3, as DNA: TGTGCCAGCAGTGAGGGGGGGACCTACGAGCAGTACTTC. This chain links TRBV2 with TRBJ2-7, with 7 bases fitting TRBD2. Trimming cost V 3 bases and J 2 bases; bases outside gene matches: 1. Germline CDR1 is SNHLY and CDR2 is FYNNEI. The CDR3 totals 13 residues.